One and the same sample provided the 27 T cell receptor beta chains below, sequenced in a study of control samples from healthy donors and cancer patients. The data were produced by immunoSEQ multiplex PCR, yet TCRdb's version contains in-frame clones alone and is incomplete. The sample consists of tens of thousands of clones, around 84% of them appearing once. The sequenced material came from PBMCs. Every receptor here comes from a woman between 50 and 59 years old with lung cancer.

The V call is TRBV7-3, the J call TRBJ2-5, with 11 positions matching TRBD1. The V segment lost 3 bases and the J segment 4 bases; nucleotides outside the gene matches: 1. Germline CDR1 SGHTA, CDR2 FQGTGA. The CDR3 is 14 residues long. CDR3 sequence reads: CASSFGTGGETQYF. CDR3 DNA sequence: TGTGCCAGCAGCTTTGGGACAGGGGGAGAGACCCAGTACTTC.

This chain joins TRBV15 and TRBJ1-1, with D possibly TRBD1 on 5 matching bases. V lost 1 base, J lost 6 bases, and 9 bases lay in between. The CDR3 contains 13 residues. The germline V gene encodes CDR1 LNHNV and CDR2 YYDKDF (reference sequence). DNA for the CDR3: TGTGCCACCAGCAGAGGGGGGTTCGCTGAAGCTTTCTTT. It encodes CATSRGGFAEAFF.

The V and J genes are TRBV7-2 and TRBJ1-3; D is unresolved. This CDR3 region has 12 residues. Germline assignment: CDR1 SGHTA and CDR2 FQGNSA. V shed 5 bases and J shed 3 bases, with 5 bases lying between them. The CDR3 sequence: CASSPGGNTIYF. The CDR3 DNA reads TGTGCCAGCAGCCCAGGTGGAAACACCATATATTTT.

The DNA of the CDR3 is TGTGCCAGCAGTCGTGGGGCAGGGGAAGAGACCCAGTACTTC. Translating gives CASSRGAGEETQYF. The chain has TRBV6-2 or TRBV6-3 and TRBJ2-5; tentatively, D is TRBD1 (6 bases). The CDR3 spans 14 residues. Germline values: CDR1 MNHEY, CDR2 SVGEGT. Between the trimmed V and J ends, which lost 5 bases and 3 bases, there was a span of 13 bases.

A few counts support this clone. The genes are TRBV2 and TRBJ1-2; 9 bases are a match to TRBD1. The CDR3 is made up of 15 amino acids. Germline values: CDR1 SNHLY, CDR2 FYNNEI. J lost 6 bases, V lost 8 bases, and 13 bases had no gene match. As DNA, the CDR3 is TGTGCCAGCTTCGAGACAGGGGGTAAAGTGGATGGCTACACCTTC. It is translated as CASFETGGKVDGYTF.

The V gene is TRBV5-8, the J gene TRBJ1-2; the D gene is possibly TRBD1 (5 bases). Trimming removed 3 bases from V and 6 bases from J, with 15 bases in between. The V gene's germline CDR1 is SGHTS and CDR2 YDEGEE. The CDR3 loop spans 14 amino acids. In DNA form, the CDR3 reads TGTGCCAGCAGCTCCTGGGGGGGGAACGATGGCTACACCTTC. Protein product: CASSSWGGNDGYTF.

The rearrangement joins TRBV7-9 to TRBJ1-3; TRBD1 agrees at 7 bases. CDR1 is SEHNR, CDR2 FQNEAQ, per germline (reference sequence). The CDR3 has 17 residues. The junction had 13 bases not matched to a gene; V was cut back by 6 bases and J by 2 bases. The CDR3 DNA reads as TGTGCCAGCAGTACAAGACAGGGTTCTAGAACTGGAAACACCATATATTTT. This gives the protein CASSTRQGSRTGNTIYF.

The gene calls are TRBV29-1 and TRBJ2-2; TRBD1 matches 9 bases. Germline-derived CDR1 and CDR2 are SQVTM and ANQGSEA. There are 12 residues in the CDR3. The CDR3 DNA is TGCACCGGGACAGGGATAACCGGGGAGCTGTTTTTT. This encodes CTGTGITGELFF.

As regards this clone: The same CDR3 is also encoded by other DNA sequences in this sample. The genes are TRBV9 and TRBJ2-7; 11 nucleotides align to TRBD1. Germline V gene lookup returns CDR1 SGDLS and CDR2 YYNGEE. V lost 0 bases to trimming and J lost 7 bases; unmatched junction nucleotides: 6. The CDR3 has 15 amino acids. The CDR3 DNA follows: TGTGCCAGCAGCGTAGAAGGGACAGGGGGTCGGGAGCAGTACTTC. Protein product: CASSVEGTGGREQYF.

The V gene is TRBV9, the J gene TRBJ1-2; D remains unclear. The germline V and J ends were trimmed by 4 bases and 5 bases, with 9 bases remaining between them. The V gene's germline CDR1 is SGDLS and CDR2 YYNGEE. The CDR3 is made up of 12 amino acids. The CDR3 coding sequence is TGTGCCAGCAGCCTAGGATTTTATGGCTACACCTTC. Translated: CASSLGFYGYTF.

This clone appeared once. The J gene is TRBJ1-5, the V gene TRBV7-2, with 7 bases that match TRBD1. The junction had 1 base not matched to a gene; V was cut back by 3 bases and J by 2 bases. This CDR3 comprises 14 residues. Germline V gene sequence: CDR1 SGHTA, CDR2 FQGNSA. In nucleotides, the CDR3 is TGTGCCAGCAGCTTTACAGGGGGCAATCAGCCCCAGCATTTT. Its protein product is CASSFTGGNQPQHF. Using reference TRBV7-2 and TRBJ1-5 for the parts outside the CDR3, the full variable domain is GAGVSQSPSNKVTEKGKDVELRCDPISGHTALYWYRQSLGQGLEFLIYFQGNSAPDKSGLPSDRFSAERTGGSVSTLTIQRTQQEDSAVYLCASSFTGGNQPQHFGDGTRLSIL.

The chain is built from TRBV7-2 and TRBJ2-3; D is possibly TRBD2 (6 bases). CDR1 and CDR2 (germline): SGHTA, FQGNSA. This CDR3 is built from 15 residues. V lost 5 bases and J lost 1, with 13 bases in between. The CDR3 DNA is TGTGCCAGCAGCCCCCAGGGCGGGGGCACAGATACGCAGTATTTT. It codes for CASSPQGGGTDTQYF.

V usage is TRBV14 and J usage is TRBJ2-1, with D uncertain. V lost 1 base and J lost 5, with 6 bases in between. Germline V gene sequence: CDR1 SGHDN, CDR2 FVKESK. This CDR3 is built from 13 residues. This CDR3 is CASSQGLNNEQFF. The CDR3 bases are TGTGCCAGCAGCCAAGGACTCAACAATGAGCAGTTCTTC.

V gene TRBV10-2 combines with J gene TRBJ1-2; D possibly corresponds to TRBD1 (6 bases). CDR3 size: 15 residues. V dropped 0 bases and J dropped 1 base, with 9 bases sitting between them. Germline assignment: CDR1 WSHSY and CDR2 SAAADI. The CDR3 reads CASSESGHFNYGYTF. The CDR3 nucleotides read TGCGCCAGCAGTGAGTCGGGACATTTTAACTATGGCTACACCTTC.

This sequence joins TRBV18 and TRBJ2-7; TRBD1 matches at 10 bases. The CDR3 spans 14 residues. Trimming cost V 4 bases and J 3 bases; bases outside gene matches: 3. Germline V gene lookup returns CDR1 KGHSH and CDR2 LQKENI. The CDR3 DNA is TGTGCCAGCTCACAGACAGGGGGCGGCTACGAGCAGTACTTC. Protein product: CASSQTGGGYEQYF. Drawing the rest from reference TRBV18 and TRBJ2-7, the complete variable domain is NAGVMQNPRHLVRRRGQEARLRCSPMKGHSHVYWYRQLPEEGLKFMVYLQKENIIDESGMPKERFSAEFPKEGPSILRIQQVVRGDSAAYFCASSQTGGGYEQYFGPGTRLTVT.

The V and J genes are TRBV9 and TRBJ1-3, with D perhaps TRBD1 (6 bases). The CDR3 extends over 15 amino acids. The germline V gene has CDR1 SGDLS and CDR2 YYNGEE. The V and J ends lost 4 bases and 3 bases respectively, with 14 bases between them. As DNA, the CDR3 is TGTGCCAGCAGCCCTGAACAGGGAAATGGAAACACCATATATTTT. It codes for CASSPEQGNGNTIYF.

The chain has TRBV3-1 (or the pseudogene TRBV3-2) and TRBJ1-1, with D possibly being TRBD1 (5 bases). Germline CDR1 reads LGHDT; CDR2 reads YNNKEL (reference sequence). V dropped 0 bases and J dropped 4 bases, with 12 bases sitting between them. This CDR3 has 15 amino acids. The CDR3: CASSQDWGGGTEAFF. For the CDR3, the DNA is TGTGCCAGCAGCCAAGATTGGGGTGGGGGCACTGAAGCTTTCTTT.

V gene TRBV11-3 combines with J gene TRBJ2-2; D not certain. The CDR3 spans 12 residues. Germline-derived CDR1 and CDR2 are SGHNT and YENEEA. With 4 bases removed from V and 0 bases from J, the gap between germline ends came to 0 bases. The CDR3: CASSSNTGELFF. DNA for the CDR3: TGTGCCAGCAGCTCGAACACCGGGGAGCTGTTTTTT.

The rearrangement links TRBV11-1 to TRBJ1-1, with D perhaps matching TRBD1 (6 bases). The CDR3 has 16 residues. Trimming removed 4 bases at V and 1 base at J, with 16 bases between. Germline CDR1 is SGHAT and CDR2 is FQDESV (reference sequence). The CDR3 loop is CASSYPPGQGNTEAFF. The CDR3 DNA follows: TGTGCCAGCAGCTACCCTCCGGGACAAGGGAACACTGAAGCTTTCTTT.

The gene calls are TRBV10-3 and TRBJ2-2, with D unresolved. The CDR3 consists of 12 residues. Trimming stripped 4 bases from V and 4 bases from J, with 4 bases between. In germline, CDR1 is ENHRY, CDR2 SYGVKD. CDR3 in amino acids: CAISVGTGELFF. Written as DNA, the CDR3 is TGTGCCATCAGTGTGGGCACCGGGGAGCTGTTTTTT.

The CDR3 sequence: CASSLSPRNYGYTF. The CDR3 nucleotides read TGTGCCAGCAGTTTATCCCCCAGGAACTATGGCTACACCTTC. The chain uses TRBV27 and TRBJ1-2; D unresolved. CDR1 and CDR2 from the germline V gene are MNHEY and SMNVEV (reference sequence). The CDR3 is 14 residues long. Trimming pared 0 bases from V and 2 bases from J, leaving 7 bases between.

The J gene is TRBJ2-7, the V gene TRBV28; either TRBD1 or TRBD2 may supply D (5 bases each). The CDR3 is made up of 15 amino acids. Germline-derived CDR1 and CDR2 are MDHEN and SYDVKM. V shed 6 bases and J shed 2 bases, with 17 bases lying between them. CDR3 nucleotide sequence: TGTGCCAGCAGACACACCGGGACGGGGACCTACGAGCAGTACTTC. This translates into CASRHTGTGTYEQYF.

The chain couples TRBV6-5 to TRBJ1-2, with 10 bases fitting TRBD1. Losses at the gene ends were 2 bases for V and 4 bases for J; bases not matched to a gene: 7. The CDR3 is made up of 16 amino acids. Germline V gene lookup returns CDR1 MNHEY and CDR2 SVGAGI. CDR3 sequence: CASSYDGDRGSYGYTF. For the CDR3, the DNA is TGTGCCAGCAGTTACGACGGGGACAGGGGCTCCTATGGCTACACCTTC.

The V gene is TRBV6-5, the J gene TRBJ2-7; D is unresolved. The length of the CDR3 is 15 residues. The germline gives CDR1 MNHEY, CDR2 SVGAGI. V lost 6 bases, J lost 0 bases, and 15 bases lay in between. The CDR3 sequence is CASSRPWQSSYEQYF. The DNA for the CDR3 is TGTGCCAGCAGCCGTCCTTGGCAGAGCTCCTACGAGCAGTACTTC.

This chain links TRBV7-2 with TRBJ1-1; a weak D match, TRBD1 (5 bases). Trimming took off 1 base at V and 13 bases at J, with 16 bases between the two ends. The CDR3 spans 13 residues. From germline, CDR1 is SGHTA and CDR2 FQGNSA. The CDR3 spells CASSLERAGVGFF. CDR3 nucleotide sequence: TGTGCCAGCAGCTTAGAGAGGGCGGGGGTAGGTTTCTTT.

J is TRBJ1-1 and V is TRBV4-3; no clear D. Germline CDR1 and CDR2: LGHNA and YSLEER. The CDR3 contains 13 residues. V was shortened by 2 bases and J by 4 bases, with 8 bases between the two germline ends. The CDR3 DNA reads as TGCGCCAGCAGCCAACTCCCGGGCACTGAAGCTTTCTTT. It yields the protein CASSQLPGTEAFF.

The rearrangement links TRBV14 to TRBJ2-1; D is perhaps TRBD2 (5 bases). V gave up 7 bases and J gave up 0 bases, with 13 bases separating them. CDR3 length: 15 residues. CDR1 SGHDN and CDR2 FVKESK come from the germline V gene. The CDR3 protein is CASTAYRGSYNEQFF. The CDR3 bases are TGTGCCAGCACTGCCTACCGGGGCTCCTACAATGAGCAGTTCTTC.